This TCR beta chain was identified during a study of blood T cell repertoires in COVID-19. Whole-study context: Nucleic acid was either cDNA or gDNA, and it came from T cells, B-cell-depleted T cells, or PBMCs.

As processed by the authors: The assay estimated nucleated cells by amplifying reference gene primers. The protocol was immunoSEQ multiplex PCR, while the TCRdb copy is restricted to in-frame clones and leaves out a portion. V and J calls and clone size are given by that table; D and trimming were obtained from the DNA. The sample lists a few hundred thousand clones, approximately 87% seen once, with 1.8% in the top ten. Germline CDR1 reads SEHNR; CDR2 reads FQNEAQ (reference sequence). The CDR3 contains 16 residues. V shed 3 bases and J 2 bases; nucleotides not matched to a gene: 7. The participants were between roughly 18 and 100 years old and came from some 23 US areas. Each participant's cohort was designated according to participant-reported clinical history.

The V gene is TRBV7-9, the J gene TRBJ2-7; 10 bases align to TRBD2. The sequenced material came from PBMCs or T cells enriched from blood (not recorded which). The TCR originated in a woman between 40 and 50 years old who had recovered from COVID-19. The CDR3 bases are TGTGCCAGCAGCTTCTCTAGCGGGAGTAAAACCTACGAGCAGTACTTC. Its protein is CASSFSSGSKTYEQYF. Full variable domain (outside the CDR3, taken from reference TRBV7-9 and TRBJ2-7): DTGVSQNPRHKITKRGQNVTFRCDPISEHNRLYWYRQTLGQGPEFLTYFQNEAQLEKSRLLSDRFSAERPKGSFSTLEIQRTEQGDSAMYLCASSFSSGSKTYEQYFGPGTRLTVT.